The subject of this entry is one T cell receptor beta chain. The antigen is not known. Profiling relied on immunoSEQ multiplex PCR, and the TCRdb table lists in-frame clones only, not all of them. The sample lists 45,000 to 60,000 clones; over 75% were seen once. This sample was taken from a study of T cells in localized non-small cell lung cancer. Findings of the study overall: A median roughly 50 of the top 100 tumor clones appeared in adjacent lung. Uninvolved adjacent lung showed higher T cell clonality than tumor.

Trimming left V 4 bases short and J 4 bases short, with 13 bases between. The CDR3 is made up of 14 amino acids. Germline CDR1 reads SGHTA; CDR2 reads FQGTGA. The V gene is TRBV7-3, the J gene TRBJ1-1; possibly TRBD1 for D (5 bases). The source material was peripheral blood, sampled before any cancer treatment. The TCR was taken from a female donor at least 60 years old with stage II squamous cell lung carcinoma. CDR3 coding DNA: TGTGCCAGCAGCTCCAGGGAGGGAGGCACTGAAGCTTTCTTT. This gives the protein CASSSREGGTEAFF.